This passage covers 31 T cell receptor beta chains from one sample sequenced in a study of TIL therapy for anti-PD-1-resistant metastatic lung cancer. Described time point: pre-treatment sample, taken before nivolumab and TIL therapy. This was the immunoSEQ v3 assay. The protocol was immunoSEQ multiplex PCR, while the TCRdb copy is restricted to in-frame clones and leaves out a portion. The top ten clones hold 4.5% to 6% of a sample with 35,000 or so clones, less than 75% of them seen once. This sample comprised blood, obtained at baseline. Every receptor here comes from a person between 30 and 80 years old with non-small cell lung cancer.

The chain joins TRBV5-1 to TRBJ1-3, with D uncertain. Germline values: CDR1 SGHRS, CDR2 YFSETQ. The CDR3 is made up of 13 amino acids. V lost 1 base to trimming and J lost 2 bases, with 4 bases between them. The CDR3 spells CASSLSTGNTIYF. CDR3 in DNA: TGCGCCAGCAGCTTGAGTACTGGAAACACCATATATTTT.

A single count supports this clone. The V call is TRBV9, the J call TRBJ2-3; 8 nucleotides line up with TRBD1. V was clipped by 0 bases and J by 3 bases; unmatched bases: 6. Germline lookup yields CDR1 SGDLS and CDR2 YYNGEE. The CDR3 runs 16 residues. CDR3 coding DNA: TGTGCCAGCAGCGTAGGTCTTCGGACAGGGACAGATACGCAGTATTTT. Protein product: CASSVGLRTGTDTQYF.

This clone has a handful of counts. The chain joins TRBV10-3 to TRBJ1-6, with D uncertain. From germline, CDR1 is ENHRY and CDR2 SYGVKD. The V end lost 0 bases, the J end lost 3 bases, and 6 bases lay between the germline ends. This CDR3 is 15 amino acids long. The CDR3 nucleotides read TGTGCCATCAGTGAGTCGGGTGACTATAATTCACCCCTCCACTTT. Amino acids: CAISESGDYNSPLHF.

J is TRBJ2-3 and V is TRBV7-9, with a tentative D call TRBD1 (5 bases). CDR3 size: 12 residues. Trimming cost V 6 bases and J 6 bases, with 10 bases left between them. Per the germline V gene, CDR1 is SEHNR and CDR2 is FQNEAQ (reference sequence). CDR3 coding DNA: TGTGCCAGCAGTATTCAGGGTGATACGCAGTATTTT. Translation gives CASSIQGDTQYF.

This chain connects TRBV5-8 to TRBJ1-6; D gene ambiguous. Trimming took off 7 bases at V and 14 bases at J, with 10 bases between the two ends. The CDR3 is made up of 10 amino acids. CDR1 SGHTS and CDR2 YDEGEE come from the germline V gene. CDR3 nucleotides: TGTGCCAGCGGACGGATGGCCCTCCACTTT. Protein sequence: CASGRMALHF.

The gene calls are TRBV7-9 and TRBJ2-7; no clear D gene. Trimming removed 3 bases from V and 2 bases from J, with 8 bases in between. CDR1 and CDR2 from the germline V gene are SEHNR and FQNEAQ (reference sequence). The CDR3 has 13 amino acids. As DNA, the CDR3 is TGTGCCAGCAGCTTTGGGCCAGCCTACGAGCAGTACTTC. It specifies CASSFGPAYEQYF.

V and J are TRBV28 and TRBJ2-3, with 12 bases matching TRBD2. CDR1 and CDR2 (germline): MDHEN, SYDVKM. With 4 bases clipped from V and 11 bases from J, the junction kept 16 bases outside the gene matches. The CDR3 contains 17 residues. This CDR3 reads CASSSRLAGVPLKGQYF. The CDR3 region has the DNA TGTGCCAGCAGTTCAAGACTAGCGGGAGTTCCCCTGAAGGGGCAGTATTTT.

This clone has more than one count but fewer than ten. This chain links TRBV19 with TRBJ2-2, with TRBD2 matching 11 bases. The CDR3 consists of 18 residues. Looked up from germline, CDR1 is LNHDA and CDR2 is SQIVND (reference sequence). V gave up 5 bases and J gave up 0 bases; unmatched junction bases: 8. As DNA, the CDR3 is TGTGCCAGTAGTTTCACCGGGACTAGCGGCGCGAACACCGGGGAGCTGTTTTTT. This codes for CASSFTGTSGANTGELFF.

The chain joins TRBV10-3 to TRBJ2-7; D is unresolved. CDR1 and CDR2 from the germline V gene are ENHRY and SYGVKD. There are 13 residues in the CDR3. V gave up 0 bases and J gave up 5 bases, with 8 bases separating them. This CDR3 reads CAISESLNHEQYF. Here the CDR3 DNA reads TGTGCCATCAGTGAGTCATTGAACCACGAGCAGTACTTC.

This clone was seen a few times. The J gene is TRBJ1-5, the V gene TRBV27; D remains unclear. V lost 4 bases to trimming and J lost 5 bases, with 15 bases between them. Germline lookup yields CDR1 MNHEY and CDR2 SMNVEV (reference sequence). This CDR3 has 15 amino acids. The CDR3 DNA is TGTGCCAGCAGTTACCCCATCGGACTGTATCAGCCCCAGCATTTT. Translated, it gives CASSYPIGLYQPQHF.

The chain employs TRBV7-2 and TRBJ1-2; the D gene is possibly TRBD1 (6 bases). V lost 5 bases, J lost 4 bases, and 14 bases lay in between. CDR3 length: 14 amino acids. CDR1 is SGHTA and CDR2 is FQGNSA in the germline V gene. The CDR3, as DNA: TGTGCCAGCAGCCCCACAGGGTACTTCTATGGCTACACCTTC. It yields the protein CASSPTGYFYGYTF.

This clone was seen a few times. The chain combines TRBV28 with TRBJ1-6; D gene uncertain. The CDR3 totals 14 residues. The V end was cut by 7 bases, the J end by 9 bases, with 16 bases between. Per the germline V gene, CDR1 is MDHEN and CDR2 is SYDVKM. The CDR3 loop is CASMTNLEGSPLHF. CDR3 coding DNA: TGTGCCAGCATGACAAACCTAGAGGGTTCACCCCTCCACTTT.

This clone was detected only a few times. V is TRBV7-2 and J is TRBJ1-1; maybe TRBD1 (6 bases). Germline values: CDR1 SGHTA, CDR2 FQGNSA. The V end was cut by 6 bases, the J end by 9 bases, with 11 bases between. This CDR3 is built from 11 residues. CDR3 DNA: TGTGCCAGCAGTCCCGACAGGCAAGCTTTCTTT. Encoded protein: CASSPDRQAFF.

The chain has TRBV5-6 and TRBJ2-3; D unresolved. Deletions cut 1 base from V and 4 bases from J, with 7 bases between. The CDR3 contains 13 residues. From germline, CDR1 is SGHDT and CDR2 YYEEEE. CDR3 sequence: CASSLRAPDTQYF. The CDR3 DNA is TGTGCCAGCAGCTTGCGGGCTCCAGATACGCAGTATTTT. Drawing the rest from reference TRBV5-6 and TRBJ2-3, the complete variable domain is DAGVTQSPTHLIKTRGQQVTLRCSPKSGHDTVSWYQQALGQGPQFIFQYYEEEERQRGNFPDRFSGHQFPNYSSELNVNALLLGDSALYLCASSLRAPDTQYFGPGTRLTVL.

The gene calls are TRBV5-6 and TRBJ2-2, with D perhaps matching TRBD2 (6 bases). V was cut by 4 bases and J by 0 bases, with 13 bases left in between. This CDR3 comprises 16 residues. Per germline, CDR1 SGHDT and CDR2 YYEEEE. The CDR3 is CASSARRDSNTGELFF. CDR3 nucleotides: TGTGCCAGCAGCGCTAGACGGGACTCGAACACCGGGGAGCTGTTTTTT.

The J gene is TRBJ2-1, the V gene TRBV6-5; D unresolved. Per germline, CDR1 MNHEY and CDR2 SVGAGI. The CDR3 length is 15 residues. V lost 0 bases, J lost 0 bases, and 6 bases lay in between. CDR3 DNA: TGTGCCAGCAGTTACTCGACAATCTCCTACAATGAGCAGTTCTTC. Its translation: CASSYSTISYNEQFF.

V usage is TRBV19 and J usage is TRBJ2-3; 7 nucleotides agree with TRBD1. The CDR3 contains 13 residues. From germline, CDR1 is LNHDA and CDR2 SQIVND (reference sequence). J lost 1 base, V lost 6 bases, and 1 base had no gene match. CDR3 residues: CASRTGRTDTQYF. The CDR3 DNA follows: TGTGCCAGTAGGACAGGGCGCACAGATACGCAGTATTTT. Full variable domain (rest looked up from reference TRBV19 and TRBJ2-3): DGGITQSPKYLFRKEGQNVTLSCEQNLNHDAMYWYRQDPGQGLRLIYYSQIVNDFQKGDIAEGYSVSREKKESFPLTVTSAQKNPTAFYLCASRTGRTDTQYFGPGTRLTVL.

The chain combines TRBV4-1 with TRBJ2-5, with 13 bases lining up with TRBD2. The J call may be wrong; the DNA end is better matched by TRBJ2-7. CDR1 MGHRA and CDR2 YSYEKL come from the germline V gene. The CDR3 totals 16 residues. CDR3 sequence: CASSPRLAGGSYEQYF. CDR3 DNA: TGCGCCAGCAGCCCGAGACTAGCGGGGGGATCCTACGAGCAGTACTTC.

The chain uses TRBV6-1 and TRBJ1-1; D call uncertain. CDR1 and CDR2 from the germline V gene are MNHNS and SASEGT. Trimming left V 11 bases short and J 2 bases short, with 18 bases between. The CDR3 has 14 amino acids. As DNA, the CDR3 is TGTGCCCCCCGCCGGCGTAAAAAAAACACTGAAGCTTTCTTT. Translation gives CAPRRRKKNTEAFF.

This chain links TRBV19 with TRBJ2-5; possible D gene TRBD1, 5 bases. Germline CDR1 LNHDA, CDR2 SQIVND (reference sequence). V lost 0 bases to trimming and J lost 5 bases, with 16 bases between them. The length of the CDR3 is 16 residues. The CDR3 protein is CASSIDSIGHFETQYF. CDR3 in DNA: TGTGCCAGTAGTATAGATAGTATCGGACATTTCGAGACCCAGTACTTC. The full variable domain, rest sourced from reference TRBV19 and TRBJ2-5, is DGGITQSPKYLFRKEGQNVTLSCEQNLNHDAMYWYRQDPGQGLRLIYYSQIVNDFQKGDIAEGYSVSREKKESFPLTVTSAQKNPTAFYLCASSIDSIGHFETQYFGPGTRLLVL.

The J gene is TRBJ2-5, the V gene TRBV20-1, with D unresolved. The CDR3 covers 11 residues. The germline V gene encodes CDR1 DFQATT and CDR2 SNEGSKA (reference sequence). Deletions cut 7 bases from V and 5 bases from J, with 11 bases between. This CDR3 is CSVRPGETQYF. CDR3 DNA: TGCAGTGTCCGTCCCGGGGAGACCCAGTACTTC.

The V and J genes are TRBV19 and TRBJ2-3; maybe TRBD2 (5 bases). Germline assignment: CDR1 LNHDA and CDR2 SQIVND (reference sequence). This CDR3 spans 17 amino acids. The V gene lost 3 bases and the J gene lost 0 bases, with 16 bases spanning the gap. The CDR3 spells CASSMRPPAGSTDTQYF. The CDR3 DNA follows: TGTGCCAGTAGTATGCGACCCCCCGCGGGTAGCACAGATACGCAGTATTTT.

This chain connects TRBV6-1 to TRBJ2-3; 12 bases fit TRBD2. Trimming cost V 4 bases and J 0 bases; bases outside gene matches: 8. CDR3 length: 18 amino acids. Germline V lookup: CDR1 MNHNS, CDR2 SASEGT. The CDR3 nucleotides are TGTGCCAGCAGTGTTTTTCTAGCGGGGGGGCCTAGCACAGATACGCAGTATTTT. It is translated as CASSVFLAGGPSTDTQYF.

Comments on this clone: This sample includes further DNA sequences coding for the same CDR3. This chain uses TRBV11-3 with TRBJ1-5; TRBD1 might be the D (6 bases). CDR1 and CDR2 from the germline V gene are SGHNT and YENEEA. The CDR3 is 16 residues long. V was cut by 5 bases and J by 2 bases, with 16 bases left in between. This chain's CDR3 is CASSVDRGVGNQPQHF. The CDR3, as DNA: TGTGCCAGCAGCGTGGACAGAGGAGTTGGCAATCAGCCCCAGCATTTT.

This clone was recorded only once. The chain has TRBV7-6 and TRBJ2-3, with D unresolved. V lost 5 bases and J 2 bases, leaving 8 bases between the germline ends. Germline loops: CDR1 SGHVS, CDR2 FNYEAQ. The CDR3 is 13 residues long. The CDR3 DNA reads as TGTGCCAGCAGCGCCGGAATCACAGATACGCAGTATTTT. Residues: CASSAGITDTQYF. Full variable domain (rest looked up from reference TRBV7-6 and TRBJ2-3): GAGVSQSPRYKVTKRGQDVALRCDPISGHVSLYWYRQALGQGPEFLTYFNYEAQQDKSGLPNDRFSAERPEGSISTLTIQRTEQRDSAMYRCASSAGITDTQYFGPGTRLTVL.

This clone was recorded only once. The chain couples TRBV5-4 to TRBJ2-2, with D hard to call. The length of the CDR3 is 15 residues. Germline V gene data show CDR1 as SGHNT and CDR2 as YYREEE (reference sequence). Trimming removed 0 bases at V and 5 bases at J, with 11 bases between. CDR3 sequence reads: CASSLVTQGTGELFF. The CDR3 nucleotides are TGTGCCAGCAGCTTGGTTACTCAAGGAACCGGGGAGCTGTTTTTT.

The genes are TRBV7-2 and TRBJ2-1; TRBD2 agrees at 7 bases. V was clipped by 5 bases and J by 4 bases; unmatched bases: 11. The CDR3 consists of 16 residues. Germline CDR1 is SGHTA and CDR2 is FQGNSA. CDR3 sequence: CASSKRGDYLYNEQFF. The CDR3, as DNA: TGTGCCAGCAGCAAACGGGGGGACTATCTATACAATGAGCAGTTCTTC.

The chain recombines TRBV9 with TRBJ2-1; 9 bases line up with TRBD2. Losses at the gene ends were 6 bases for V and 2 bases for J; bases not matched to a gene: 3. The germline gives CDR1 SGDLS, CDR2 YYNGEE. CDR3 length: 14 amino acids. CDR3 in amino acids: CASNGLATYNEQFF. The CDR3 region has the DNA TGTGCCAGCAACGGACTAGCGACCTACAATGAGCAGTTCTTC.

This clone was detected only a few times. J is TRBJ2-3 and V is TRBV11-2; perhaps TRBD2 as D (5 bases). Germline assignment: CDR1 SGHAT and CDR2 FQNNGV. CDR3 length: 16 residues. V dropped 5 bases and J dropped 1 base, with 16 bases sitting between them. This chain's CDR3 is CASSLGILGRTDTQYF. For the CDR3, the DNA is TGTGCCAGCAGCCTGGGGATACTAGGACGCACAGATACGCAGTATTTT.

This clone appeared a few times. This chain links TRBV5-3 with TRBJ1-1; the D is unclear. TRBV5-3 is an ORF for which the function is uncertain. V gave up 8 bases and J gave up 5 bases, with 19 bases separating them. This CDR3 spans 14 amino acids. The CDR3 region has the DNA TGTGCCAGGCCCGCTCGGAGGTCCCGGACTGAAGCTTTCTTT. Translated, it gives CARPARRSRTEAFF.

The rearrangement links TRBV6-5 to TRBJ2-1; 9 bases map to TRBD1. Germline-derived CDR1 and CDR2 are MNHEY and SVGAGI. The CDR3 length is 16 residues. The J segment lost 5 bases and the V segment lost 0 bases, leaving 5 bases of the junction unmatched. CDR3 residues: CASSYSRRDRDNEQFF. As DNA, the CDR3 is TGTGCCAGCAGTTACTCGAGAAGGGACAGGGACAATGAGCAGTTCTTC.